These T cell receptor beta chains were read from a single sample in a study of shared clonotypes between healthy human individuals. The assay was immunoSEQ multiplex PCR, and TCRdb's table has in-frame clones only and misses some. Of hundreds of thousands of clones in the sample, around 96% are singletons; the top ten hold about 0.22%. Sequencing used naive CD8+ T cells sorted from blood. These receptors were collected from a man younger than 45 in good health. Both conserved end residues are part of each CDR3. The order of the fields is J gene, D gene, clone size, V gene, CDR3 length, CDR3 DNA, CDR3 protein. A D gene is named only where the DNA matches it firmly. Clone size appears in some rows only: once, few, many, or a class for an expanded clone.

TRBJ2-7 TRBD2 . TRBV7-6 16 TGTGCCAGCAGCCCATCTTTGACTAGCGTCTCCTACGAGCAGTACTTC CASSPSLTSVSYEQYF
TRBJ2-7 TRBD1 . TRBV5-1 15 TGCGCCAGCAGCTTGGAAACAGGGGGACCCAACGAGCAGTACTTC CASSLETGGPNEQYF
TRBJ2-2 . . TRBV6-1 14 TGTGCCAGCAGTGAAGTGCTTTACCCCGGGGAGCTGTTTTTT CASSEVLYPGELFF
TRBJ2-7 TRBD1 . TRBV27 15 TGTGCCAGCAGTTTGCGCTGGGGACAGAGCTACGAGCAGTACTTC CASSLRWGQSYEQYF
TRBJ2-7 . . TRBV7-9 15 TGTGCCAGCAGCTTCCCAACAGGGGGGGCCTACGAGCAGTACTTC CASSFPTGGAYEQYF
TRBJ2-7 TRBD2 . TRBV27 14 TGTGCCAGCAGTTTGGCGCGGGAGTCCTACGAGCAGTACTTC CASSLARESYEQYF
TRBJ2-2 . . TRBV7-9 13 TGTGCCAGCAGCTTAGATCTGCCCGGGGAGCTGTTTTTT CASSLDLPGELFF
TRBJ2-7 . . TRBV5-4 14 TGTGCCAGCAGTTCGAGGACAGAGCACTCGAAGCAGTACTTC CASSSRTEHSKQYF
TRBJ2-7 TRBD1 . TRBV28 15 TGTGCCATTCTAGGTAGGGACAGGGGCACCTACGAGCAGTACTTC CAILGRDRGTYEQYF
TRBJ2-1 . . TRBV6-6 16 TGTGCCAGCAGTTACTCGAAGGAGGCCTCCTACAATGAGCAGTTCTTC CASSYSKEASYNEQFF
TRBJ1-1 . . TRBV27 15 TGTGCCAGCAGTTGGAGCGCGTTCATGAACACTGAAGCTTTCTTT CASSWSAFMNTEAFF
TRBJ1-5 TRBD1 . TRBV19 15 TGTGCCAGTACCCGACAGGGGAACGGCAATCAGCCCCAGCATTTT CASTRQGNGNQPQHF
TRBJ2-7 TRBD2 . TRBV15 15 TGTGCCACCAGCAGAGAAAGTAGCGGGTCCTACGAGCAGTACTTC CATSRESSGSYEQYF
TRBJ2-7 TRBD1 . TRBV7-9 13 TGTGCCAGCAGCTTGCTGGGACAGTACGAGCAGTACTTC CASSLLGQYEQYF
TRBJ1-5 . once TRBV28 13 TGTGCCAGCAATCGGCAGACGAATCAGCCCCAGCATTTT CASNRQTNQPQHF
TRBJ2-7 . . TRBV29-1 12 TGCAGCGTTGAAGAGGCTCTGGGCGAGCAGTACTTC CSVEEALGEQYF
TRBJ1-3 TRBD1 . TRBV4-3 16 TGCGCCAGCAGCCGAGACGAGACAGGGTCTGGAAACACCATATATTTT CASSRDETGSGNTIYF
TRBJ2-3 . . TRBV9 16 TGTGCCAGCAGCCCCCGTGGGGACGGGGTGACAGATACGCAGTATTTT CASSPRGDGVTDTQYF
TRBJ2-1 TRBD2 . TRBV13 16 TGTGCCAGCAGCCCCCGGACTAGCGGAATATACAATGAGCAGTTCTTC CASSPRTSGIYNEQFF
TRBJ1-1 . once TRBV7-9 15 TGTGCCAGCAGCTTAACGGACGGAATTTCGAGGGAAGCTTTCTTT CASSLTDGISREAFF
TRBJ1-1 . . TRBV27 14 TGTGCCAGCAGTTTTGGGGCTCCTGGGACTGAAGCTTTCTTT CASSFGAPGTEAFF
TRBJ2-1 . . TRBV2 12 TGTGCCAGCACGGGCAGGAGGAATGAGCAGTTCTTC CASTGRRNEQFF
TRBJ1-2 TRBD1 . TRBV7-9 14 TGTGCCAGCAGCTCCGGGACAGGGGACGCGGGCTACACCTTC CASSSGTGDAGYTF
TRBJ2-5 . . TRBV29-1 13 TGCAGCGTTGAATGGTTAAGACAAGAGACCCAGTACTTC CSVEWLRQETQYF
TRBJ1-4 . . TRBV7-6 15 TGTGCCAGCAGCCCCCGGGATGCAACTAATGAAAAACTGTTTTTT CASSPRDATNEKLFF
TRBJ1-3 . . TRBV7-8 15 TGTGCCAGCAGGGGCGGGTTTCTCTCTGGAAACACCATATATTTT CASRGGFLSGNTIYF
TRBJ2-2 . . TRBV13 16 TGTGCCAGCAGCTTAATGGCTACCCGAGGCACCGGGGAGCTGTTTTTT CASSLMATRGTGELFF
TRBJ2-1 TRBD2 . TRBV27 17 TGTGCCAGCAGTTCTCTCTTAGCGGGAGTATCCTACAATGAGCAGTTCTTC CASSSLLAGVSYNEQFF
TRBJ1-1 . . TRBV6-1 12 TGTGCCAGCAGTGCCCAACGGGGTGAAGCTTTCTTT CASSAQRGEAFF
TRBJ2-3 TRBD1 . TRBV5-1 14 TGCGCCAGCAGCTTAGGACAGGGGCAAGATACGCAGTATTTT CASSLGQGQDTQYF
TRBJ2-2 . . TRBV13 16 TGTGCCAGCAGCTTATTTCAAATCCTAAACACCGGGGAGCTGTTTTTT CASSLFQILNTGELFF